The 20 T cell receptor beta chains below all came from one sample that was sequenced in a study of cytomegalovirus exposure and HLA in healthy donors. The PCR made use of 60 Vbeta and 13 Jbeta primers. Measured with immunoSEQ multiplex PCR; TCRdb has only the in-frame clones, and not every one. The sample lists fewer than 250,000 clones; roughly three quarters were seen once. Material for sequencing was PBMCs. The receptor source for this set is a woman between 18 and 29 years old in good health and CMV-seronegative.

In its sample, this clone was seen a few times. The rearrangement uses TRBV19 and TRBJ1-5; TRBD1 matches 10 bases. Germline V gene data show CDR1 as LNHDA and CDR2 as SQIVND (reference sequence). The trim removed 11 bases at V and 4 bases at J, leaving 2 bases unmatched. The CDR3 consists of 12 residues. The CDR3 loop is CAWDRGNQPQHF. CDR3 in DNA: TGTGCCTGGGACAGGGGTAATCAGCCCCAGCATTTT.

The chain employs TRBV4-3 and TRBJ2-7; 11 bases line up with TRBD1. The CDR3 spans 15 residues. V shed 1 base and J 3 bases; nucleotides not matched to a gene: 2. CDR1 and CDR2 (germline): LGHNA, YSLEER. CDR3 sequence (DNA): TGCGCCAGCAGCCAAGGGGGGACAGGGGGCTACGAGCAGTACTTC. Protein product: CASSQGGTGGYEQYF.

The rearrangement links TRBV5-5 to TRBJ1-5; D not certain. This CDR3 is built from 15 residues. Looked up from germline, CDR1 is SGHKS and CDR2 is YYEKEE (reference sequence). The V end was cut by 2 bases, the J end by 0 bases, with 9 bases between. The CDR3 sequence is CASSFVPNSNQPQHF. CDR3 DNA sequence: TGTGCCAGCAGCTTTGTCCCCAATAGCAATCAGCCCCAGCATTTT. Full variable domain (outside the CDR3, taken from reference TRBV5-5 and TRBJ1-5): DAGVTQSPTHLIKTRGQQVTLRCSPISGHKSVSWYQQVLGQGPQFIFQYYEKEERGRGNFPDRFSARQFPNYSSELNVNALLLGDSALYLCASSFVPNSNQPQHFGDGTRLSIL.

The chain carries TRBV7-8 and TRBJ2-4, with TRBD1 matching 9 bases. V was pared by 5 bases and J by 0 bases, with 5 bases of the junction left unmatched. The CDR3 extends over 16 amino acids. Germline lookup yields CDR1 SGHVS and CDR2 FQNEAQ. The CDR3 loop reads CASSGTGGLAKNIQYF. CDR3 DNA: TGTGCCAGCAGCGGAACAGGGGGCCTAGCCAAAAACATTCAGTACTTC. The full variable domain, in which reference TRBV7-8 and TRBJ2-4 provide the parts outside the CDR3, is GAGVSQSPRYKVAKRGQDVALRCDPISGHVSLFWYQQALGQGPEFLTYFQNEAQLDKSGLPSDRFFAERPEGSVSTLKIQRTQQEDSAVYLCASSGTGGLAKNIQYFGAGTRLSVL.

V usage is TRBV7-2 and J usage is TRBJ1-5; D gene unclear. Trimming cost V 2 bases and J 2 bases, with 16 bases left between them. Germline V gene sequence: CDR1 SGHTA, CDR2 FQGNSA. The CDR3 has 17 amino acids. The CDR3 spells CASSLSVLQAGNQPQHF. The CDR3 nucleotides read TGTGCCAGCAGCTTAAGTGTCCTCCAGGCCGGCAATCAGCCCCAGCATTTT.

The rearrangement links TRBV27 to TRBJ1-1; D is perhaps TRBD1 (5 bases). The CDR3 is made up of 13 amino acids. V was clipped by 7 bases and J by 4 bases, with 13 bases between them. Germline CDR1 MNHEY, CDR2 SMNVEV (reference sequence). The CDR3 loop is CASNHRRGTEAFF. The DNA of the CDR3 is TGTGCCAGCAATCACCGGAGGGGCACTGAAGCTTTCTTT.

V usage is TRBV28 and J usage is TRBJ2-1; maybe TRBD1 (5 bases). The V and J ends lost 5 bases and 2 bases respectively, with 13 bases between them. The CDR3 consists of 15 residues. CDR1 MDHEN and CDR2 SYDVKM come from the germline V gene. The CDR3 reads CASSRSDTPYNEQFF. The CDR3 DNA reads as TGTGCCAGCAGTCGATCGGACACCCCCTACAATGAGCAGTTCTTC.

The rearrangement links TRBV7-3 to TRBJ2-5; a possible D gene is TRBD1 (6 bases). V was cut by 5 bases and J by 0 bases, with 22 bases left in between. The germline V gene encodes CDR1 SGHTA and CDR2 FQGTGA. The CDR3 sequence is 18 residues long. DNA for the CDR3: TGTGCCAGCAGCCGTTGGGGTGGACAGCCACCGTACCAAGAGACCCAGTACTTC. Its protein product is CASSRWGGQPPYQETQYF.

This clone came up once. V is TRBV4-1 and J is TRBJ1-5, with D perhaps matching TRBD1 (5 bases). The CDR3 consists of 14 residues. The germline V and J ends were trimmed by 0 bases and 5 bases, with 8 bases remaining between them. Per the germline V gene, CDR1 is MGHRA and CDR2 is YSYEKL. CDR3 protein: CASSQEQGDQPQHF. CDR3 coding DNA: TGCGCCAGCAGCCAAGAGCAGGGTGATCAGCCCCAGCATTTT.

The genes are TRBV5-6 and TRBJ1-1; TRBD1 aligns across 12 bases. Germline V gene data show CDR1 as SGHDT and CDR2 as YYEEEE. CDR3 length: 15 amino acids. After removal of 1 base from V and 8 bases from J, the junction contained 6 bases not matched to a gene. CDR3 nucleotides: TGTGCCAGCAGCTTGACCGGGACAGGGGGCGAGGAAGCTTTCTTT. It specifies CASSLTGTGGEEAFF.

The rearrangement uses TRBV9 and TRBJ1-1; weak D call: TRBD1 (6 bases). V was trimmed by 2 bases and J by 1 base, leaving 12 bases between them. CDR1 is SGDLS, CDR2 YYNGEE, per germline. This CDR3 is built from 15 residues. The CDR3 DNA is TGTGCCAGCAGCGTGGGGGGGCACGAGAACACTGAAGCTTTCTTT. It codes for CASSVGGHENTEAFF.

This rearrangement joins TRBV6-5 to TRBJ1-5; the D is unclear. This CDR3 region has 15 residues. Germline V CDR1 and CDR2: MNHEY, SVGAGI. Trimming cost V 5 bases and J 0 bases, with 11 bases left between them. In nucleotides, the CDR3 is TGTGCCAGCAGTATCGATCTCTATAGCAATCAGCCCCAGCATTTT. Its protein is CASSIDLYSNQPQHF.

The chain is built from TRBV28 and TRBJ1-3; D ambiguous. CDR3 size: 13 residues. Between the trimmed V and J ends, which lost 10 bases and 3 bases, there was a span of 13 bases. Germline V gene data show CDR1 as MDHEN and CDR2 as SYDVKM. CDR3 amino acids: CANVRYSGNTIYF. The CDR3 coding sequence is TGTGCCAACGTCAGGTACAGTGGAAACACCATATATTTT.

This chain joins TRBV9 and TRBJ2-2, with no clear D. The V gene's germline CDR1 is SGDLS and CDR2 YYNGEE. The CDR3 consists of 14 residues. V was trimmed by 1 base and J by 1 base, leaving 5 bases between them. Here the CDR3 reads CASSVTQNTGELFF. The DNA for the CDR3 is TGTGCCAGCAGCGTAACACAGAACACCGGGGAGCTGTTTTTT.

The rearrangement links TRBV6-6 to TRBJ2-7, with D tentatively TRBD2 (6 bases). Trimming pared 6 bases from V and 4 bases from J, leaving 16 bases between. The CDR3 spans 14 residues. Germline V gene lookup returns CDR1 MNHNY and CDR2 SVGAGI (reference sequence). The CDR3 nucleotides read TGTGCCAGCAGCCCTAGTCGGGGGAGGTACGAGCAGTACTTC. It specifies CASSPSRGRYEQYF.

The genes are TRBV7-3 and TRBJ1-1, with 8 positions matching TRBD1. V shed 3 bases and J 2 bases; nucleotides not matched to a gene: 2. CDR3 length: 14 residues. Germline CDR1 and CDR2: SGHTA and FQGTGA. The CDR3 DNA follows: TGTGCCAGCAGCTTCGGACAGGGTAACACTGAAGCTTTCTTT. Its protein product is CASSFGQGNTEAFF.

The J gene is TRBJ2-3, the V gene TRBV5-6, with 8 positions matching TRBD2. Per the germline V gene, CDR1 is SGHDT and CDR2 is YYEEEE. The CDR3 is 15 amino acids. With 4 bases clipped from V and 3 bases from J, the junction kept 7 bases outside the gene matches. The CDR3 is CASSAPGLDTDTQYF. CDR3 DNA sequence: TGTGCCAGCAGCGCACCGGGACTAGATACAGATACGCAGTATTTT.

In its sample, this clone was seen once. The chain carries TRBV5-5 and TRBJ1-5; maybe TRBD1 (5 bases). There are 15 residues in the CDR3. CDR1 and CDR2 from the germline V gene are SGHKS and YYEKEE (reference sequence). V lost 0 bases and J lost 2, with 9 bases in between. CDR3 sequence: CASSLAGYGNQPQHF. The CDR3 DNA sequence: TGTGCCAGCAGCTTGGCAGGGTATGGCAATCAGCCCCAGCATTTT.

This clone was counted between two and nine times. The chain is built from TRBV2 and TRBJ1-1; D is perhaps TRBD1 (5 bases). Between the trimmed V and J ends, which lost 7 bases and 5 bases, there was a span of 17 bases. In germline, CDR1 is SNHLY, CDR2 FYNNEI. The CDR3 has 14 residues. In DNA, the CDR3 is TGTGCCAGCAAAAGCGGGGGTACGAGGACTGAAGCTTTCTTT. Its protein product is CASKSGGTRTEAFF.

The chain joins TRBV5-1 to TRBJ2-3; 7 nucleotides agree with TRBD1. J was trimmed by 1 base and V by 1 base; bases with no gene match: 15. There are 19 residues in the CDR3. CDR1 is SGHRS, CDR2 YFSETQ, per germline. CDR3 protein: CASSLTASRGSFGTDTQYF. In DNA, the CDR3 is TGCGCCAGCAGCTTGACGGCTAGCAGGGGGTCGTTTGGCACAGATACGCAGTATTTT.